These T cell receptor beta chains were read from a single sample in a study of blood T cells in healthy people across ages. Using its own MiXCR run on the 5' RACE reads, TCRdb lists one record per CDR3 protein. There are about 1.6 million distinct CDR3 sequences in the sample; about 35% occur only once, and approximately 10% lies in the top ten. Sequencing used blood. Receptors were obtained from a woman under 40 in good health. Both conserved end residues are part of each CDR3.

V: TRBV3-1; J: TRBJ2-2; CDR3: CASSHYLGTTGGELFF
V: TRBV30; J: TRBJ2-1; CDR3: CAWRLAGGSLEQFF
V: TRBV19; J: TRBJ2-7; CDR3: CASSAGRDYEQYF
V: TRBV6-1; J: TRBJ2-7; CDR3: CASRTRVFPYEQYF
V: TRBV6-5; J: TRBJ2-7; CDR3: CASRRGTDNSYEQYF
V: TRBV7-2; J: TRBJ2-7; CDR3: CASTNQRGRSEQYF
V: TRBV6-1; J: TRBJ1-1; CDR3: CASSQDRSEAFF
V: TRBV28; J: TRBJ2-7; CDR3: CASSLVSGLYEQYF
V: TRBV5-1; J: TRBJ2-1; CDR3: CASSLVLAGAYEQFF
V: TRBV6-5; J: TRBJ2-3; CDR3: CASRDSLTDTQYF
V: TRBV6-2/TRBV6-3; J: TRBJ2-7; CDR3: CASSYGPRSPTTYEQYF
V: TRBV20-1; J: TRBJ2-1; CDR3: CSAIPQRSSYNEQFF
V: TRBV5-5; J: TRBJ2-1; CDR3: CASSIGVRLDNEQFF
V: TRBV6-1; J: TRBJ2-2; CDR3: CASSGLAGADTGELFF
V: TRBV9; J: TRBJ2-1; CDR3: CASSATWDNEQFF
V: TRBV27; J: TRBJ2-5; CDR3: CASSLGGRQETQYF
V: TRBV4-2; J: TRBJ1-4; CDR3: CASSQEEGQLNEKLFF
V: TRBV7-2; J: TRBJ2-2; CDR3: CASSPWAGGELFF
V: TRBV11-2; J: TRBJ2-7; CDR3: CASSLTRLGTGQYF
V: TRBV30; J: TRBJ1-5; CDR3: CAWSDVHPNQPQHF
V: TRBV5-1; J: TRBJ2-7; CDR3: CASSYSGPLSYEQYF
V: TRBV20-1; J: TRBJ1-2; CDR3: CSARDSSEPNYGYTF
V: TRBV6-5; J: TRBJ2-7; CDR3: CASSNQDRGRGTAGQYF
V: TRBV29-1; J: TRBJ2-5; CDR3: CSVRGLAELQETQYF
V: TRBV6-4; J: TRBJ1-6; CDR3: CASREADLEESPLHF
V: TRBV28; J: TRBJ2-7; CDR3: CASRGTLAYEQDF
V: TRBV10-3; J: TRBJ1-5; CDR3: CAISETVEQPQHF
V: TRBV12-3/TRBV12-4; J: TRBJ1-1; CDR3: CASKLGEMNTEAFF
V: TRBV3-1; J: TRBJ1-1; CDR3: CASSPSTGVKAFF
V: TRBV5-1; J: TRBJ2-1; CDR3: CTSSFGSQGENEQFF
V: TRBV20-1; J: .; CDR3: CSARGQGRNEQYF
V: TRBV20-1; J: TRBJ1-5; CDR3: CSARARDLQPQHF
V: TRBV29-1; J: TRBJ2-1; CDR3: CSVEGVRGGYNEQFF
V: TRBV24-1; J: TRBJ1-5; CDR3: CATSDGRLNQPQHF
V: TRBV5-1; J: TRBJ2-1; CDR3: CATKDRDNEQFF
V: TRBV29-1; J: TRBJ2-5; CDR3: CSALRGTHQETQYF
V: TRBV4-1; J: TRBJ1-5; CDR3: CASSQEGGSNNQPQHF
V: TRBV4-2; J: TRBJ2-1; CDR3: CASSQESLSRSEQFF
V: TRBV9; J: TRBJ1-2; CDR3: CASSSPGDWGYTF
V: TRBV6-1; J: TRBJ1-4; CDR3: CASSEPGLNEKLFF